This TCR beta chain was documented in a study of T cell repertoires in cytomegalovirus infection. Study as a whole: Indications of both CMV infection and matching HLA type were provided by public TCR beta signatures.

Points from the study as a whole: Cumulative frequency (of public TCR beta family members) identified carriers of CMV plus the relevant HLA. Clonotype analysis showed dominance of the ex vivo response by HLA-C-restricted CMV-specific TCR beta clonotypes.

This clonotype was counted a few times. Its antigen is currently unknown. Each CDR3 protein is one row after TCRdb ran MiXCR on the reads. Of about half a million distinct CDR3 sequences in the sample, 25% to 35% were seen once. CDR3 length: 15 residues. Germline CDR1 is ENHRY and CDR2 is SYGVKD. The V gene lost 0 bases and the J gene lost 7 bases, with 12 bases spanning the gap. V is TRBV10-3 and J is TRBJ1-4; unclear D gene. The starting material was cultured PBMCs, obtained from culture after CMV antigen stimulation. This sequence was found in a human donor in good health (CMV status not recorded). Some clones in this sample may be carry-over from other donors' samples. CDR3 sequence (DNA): TGTGCCATCAGTGAGTCCCTAGACGGAGTTGAAAAACTGTTTTTT. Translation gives CAISESLDGVEKLFF.